The present T cell receptor beta chain was sequenced within a study of cytomegalovirus exposure and HLA in healthy donors. Across the whole study: The study's early data release held 75 million to 95 million unique TCRs from HLA-typed donors.

The CDR3 is 16 residues long. From germline, CDR1 is MNHEY and CDR2 SMNVEV (reference sequence). The V end was cut by 3 bases, the J end by 1 base, with 13 bases between. On this clone itself: Its antigen is not identified.

Study-wide results and limits: TCR beta chain V- and J-gene trimming was linked, in a later analysis, to a missense variant in DCLRE1C. An analysis done earlier found most TCR beta V segments productive about 87% or about 30% of the time.

PCR employed 60 Vbeta and 13 Jbeta primers. Profiling relied on immunoSEQ multiplex PCR, and the TCRdb table lists in-frame clones only, not all of them. The table includes some 190,000 clones, approximately 86% detected once. Sequencing was performed on PBMCs. V gene TRBV27 combines with J gene TRBJ2-1; a weak D match, TRBD2 (6 bases). This receptor was identified in a woman in her thirties in good health and CMV-seronegative. For the CDR3, the DNA is TGTGCCAGCAGTTTGCGCGGGGATGGGTCCTACAATGAGCAGTTCTTC. Its protein product is CASSLRGDGSYNEQFF.